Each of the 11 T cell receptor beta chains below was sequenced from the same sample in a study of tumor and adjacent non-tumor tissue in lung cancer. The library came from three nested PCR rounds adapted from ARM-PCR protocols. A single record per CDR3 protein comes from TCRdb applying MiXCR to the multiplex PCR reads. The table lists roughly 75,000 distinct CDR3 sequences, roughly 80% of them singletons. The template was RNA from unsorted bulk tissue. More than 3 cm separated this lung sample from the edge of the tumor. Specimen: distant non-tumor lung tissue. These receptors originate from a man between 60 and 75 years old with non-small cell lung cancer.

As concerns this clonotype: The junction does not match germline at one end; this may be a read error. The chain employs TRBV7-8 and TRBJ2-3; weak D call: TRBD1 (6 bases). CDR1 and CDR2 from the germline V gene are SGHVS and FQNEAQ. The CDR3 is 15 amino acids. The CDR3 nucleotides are TGTGCCAGCAACTTAGTCCGGTGGGGGACAAATACGCAGTATTTT. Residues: CASNLVRWGTNTQYF.

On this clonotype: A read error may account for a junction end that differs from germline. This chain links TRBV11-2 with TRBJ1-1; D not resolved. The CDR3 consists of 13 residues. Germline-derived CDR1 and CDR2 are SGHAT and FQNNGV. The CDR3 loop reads CASSLRGYTEAFF. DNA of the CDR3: TGTGCCAGCAGCTTAAGAGGGTACACCGAAGCTTTCTTT.

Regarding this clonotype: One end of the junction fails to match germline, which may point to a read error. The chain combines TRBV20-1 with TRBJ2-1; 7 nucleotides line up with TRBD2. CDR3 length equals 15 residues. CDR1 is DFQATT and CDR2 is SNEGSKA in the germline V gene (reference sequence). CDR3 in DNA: TGCTGTGCTAACCCGACTAGCAGGAGGGCCAATGAGAAGTTCTTC. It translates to CCANPTSRRANEKFF.

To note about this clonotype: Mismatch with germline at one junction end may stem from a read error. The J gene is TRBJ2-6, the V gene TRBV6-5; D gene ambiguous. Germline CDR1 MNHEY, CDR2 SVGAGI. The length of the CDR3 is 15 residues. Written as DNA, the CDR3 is TGTGCCAGCAGTTACTTCGGCTCTGGGGTCAACGTCCTTACTTTC. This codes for CASSYFGSGVNVLTF.

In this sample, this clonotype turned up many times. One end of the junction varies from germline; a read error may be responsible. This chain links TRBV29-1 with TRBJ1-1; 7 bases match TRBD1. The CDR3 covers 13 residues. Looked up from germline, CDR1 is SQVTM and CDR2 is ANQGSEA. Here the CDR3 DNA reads TGCAGCACCGGACAGGACCAGAACACTGAAGCTTCCTTT. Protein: CSTGQDQNTEASF.

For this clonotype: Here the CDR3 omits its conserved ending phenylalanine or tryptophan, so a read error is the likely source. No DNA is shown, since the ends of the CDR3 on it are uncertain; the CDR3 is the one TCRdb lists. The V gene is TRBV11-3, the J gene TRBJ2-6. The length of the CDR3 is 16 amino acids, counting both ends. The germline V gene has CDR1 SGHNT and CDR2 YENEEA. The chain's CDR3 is CASSLESSAGANFLSL.

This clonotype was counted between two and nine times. The CDR3 spells CASDNALNQPQHF. The CDR3 nucleotides are TGTGCCAGCGACAACGCCCTTAATCAGCCCCAGCATTTT. The V and J genes are TRBV19 and TRBJ1-5; D is ambiguous. V dropped 9 bases and J dropped 4 bases, with 13 bases sitting between them. CDR1 LNHDA and CDR2 SQIVND come from the germline V gene (reference sequence). The CDR3 covers 13 residues.

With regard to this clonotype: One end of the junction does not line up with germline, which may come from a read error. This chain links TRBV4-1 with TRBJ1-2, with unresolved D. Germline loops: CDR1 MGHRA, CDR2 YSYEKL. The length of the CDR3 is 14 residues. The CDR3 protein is CASSPGSTSFGYTF. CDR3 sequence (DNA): TGCGCCAGTAGCCCAGGCAGCACCTCTTTCGGCTACACCTTC.

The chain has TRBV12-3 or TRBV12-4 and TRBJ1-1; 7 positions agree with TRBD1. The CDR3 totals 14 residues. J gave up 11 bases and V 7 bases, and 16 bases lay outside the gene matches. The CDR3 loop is CASTTGEGWTAAFF. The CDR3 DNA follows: TGTGCCAGCACTACAGGGGAGGGCTGGACTGCCGCTTTCTTT.

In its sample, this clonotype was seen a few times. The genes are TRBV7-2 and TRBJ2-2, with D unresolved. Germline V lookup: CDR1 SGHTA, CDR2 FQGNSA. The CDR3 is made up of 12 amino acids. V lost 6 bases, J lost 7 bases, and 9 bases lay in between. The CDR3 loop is CASSQVGGELFF. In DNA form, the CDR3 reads TGTGCCAGCAGTCAGGTCGGCGGGGAGCTGTTTTTT.

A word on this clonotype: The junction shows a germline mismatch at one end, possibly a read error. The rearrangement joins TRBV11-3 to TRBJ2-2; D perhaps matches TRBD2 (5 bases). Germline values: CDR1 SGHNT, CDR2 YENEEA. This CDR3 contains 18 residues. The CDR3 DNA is TGTGCCAGCAGCTCCCGGCGAGCGAGAGGATACAGAGCCGGGGTGCTGTTTTTT. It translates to CASSSRRARGYRAGVLFF.